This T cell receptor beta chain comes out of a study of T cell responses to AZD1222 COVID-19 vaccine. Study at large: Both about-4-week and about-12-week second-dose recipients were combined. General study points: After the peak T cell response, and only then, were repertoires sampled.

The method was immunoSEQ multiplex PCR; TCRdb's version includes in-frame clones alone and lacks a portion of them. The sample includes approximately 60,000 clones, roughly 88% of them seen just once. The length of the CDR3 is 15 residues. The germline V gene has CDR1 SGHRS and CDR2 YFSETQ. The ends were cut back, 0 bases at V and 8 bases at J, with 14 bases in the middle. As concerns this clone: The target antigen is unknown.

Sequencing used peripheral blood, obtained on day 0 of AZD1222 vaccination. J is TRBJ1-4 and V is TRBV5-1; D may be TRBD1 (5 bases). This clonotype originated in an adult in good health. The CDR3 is CASSLVAGTDEKLFF. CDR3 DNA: TGCGCCAGCAGCTTGGTGGCGGGGACGGACGAAAAACTGTTTTTT.